The TCR beta chain described here comes from a study of CXCR4 blockade with PD-1 therapy in pancreatic cancer. Study results and limitations: Frequent tumor clones were encoded by many distinct rearrangements, suggesting shared antigens. Tumors were clonally expanded, mean around 0.14 versus 0.05 in healthy blood.

TCRdb's table, derived via immunoSEQ multiplex PCR, lists solely in-frame clones and lacks some. The sample lists 3,600 or so clones, around 38% occurring once. In regard to this clone: Its antigen is unknown.

The V and J ends lost 5 bases and 4 bases respectively, with 15 bases between them. The CDR3 has 16 amino acids. Germline CDR1 and CDR2: LNHNV and YYDKDF (reference sequence). Sequencing was performed on tumor tissue. The V and J genes are TRBV15 and TRBJ2-6; weak D call: TRBD1 (5 bases). The source of this sequence is a human donor with pancreatic ductal adenocarcinoma. The CDR3 region has the DNA TGTGCCACCAGCCCTCAGGGAAACGAGGGGGCCAACGTCCTGACTTTC. The encoded protein is CATSPQGNEGANVLTF.